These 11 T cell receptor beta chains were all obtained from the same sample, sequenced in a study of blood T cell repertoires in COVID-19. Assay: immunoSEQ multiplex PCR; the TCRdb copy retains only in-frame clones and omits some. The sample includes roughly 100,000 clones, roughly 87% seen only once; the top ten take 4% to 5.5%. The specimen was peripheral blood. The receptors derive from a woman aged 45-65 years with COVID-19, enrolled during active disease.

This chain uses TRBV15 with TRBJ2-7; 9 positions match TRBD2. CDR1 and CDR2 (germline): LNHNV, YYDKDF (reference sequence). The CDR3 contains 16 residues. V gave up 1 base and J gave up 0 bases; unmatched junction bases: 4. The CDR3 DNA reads TGTGCCACCAGCAGAGGGAGCGGGGGGCTCTCCTACGAGCAGTACTTC. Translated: CATSRGSGGLSYEQYF.

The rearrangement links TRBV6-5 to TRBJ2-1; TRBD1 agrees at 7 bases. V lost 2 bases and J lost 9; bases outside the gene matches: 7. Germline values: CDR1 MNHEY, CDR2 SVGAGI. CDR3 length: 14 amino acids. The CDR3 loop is CASSYAEDRAEQFF. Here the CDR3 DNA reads TGTGCCAGCAGTTACGCAGAAGACAGGGCTGAGCAGTTCTTC.

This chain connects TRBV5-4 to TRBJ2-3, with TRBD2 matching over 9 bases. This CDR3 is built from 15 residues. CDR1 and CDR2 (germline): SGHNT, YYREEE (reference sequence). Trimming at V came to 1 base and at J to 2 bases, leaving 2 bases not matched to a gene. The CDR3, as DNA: TGTGCCAGCAGCTTGCAGCGGGGGGACACAGATACGCAGTATTTT. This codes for CASSLQRGDTDTQYF.

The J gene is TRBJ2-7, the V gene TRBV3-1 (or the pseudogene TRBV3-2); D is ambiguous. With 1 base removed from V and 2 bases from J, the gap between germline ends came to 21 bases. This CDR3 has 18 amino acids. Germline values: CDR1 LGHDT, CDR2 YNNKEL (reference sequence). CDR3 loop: CASSQGGWPLILTYEQYF. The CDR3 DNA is TGTGCCAGCAGCCAAGGAGGTTGGCCTTTGATTCTCACCTACGAGCAGTACTTC.

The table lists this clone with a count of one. CDR3 protein: CASKQTGQETQYF. The DNA for the CDR3 is TGTGCCAGCAAACAGACAGGCCAAGAGACCCAGTACTTC. V gene TRBV6-6 combines with J gene TRBJ2-5; D possibly corresponds to TRBD1 (6 bases). The CDR3 is made up of 13 amino acids. The germline V gene encodes CDR1 MNHNY and CDR2 SVGAGI (reference sequence). Trimming pared 7 bases from V and 1 base from J, leaving 10 bases between.

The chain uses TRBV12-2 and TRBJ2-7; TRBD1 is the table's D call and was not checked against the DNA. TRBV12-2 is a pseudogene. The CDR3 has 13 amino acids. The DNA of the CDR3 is TGTGCAAGTCGCCGGACAGGACCTTACGAGCAGTACTTC. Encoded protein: CASRRTGPYEQYF.

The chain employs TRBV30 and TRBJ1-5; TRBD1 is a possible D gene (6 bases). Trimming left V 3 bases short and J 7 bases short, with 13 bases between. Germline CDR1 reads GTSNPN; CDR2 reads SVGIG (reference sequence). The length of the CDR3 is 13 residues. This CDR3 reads CAWSSGGQQPQHF. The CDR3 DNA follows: TGTGCCTGGAGCAGCGGGGGCCAGCAGCCCCAGCATTTT. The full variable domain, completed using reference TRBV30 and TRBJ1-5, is SQTIHQWPATLVQPVGSPLSLECTVEGTSNPNLYWYRQAAGRGLQLLFYSVGIGQISSEVPQNLSASRPQDRQFILSSKKLLLSDSGFYLCAWSSGGQQPQHFGDGTRLSIL.

CDR3 DNA: TGCGCCAGCAGTAGAACAGGGGATGAAAAACTGTTTTTT. Translation gives CASSRTGDEKLFF. The chain recombines TRBV4-1 with TRBJ1-4; 7 nucleotides line up with TRBD1. CDR1 is MGHRA and CDR2 is YSYEKL in the germline V gene. This CDR3 spans 13 amino acids. V was clipped by 6 bases and J by 6 bases; unmatched bases: 4.

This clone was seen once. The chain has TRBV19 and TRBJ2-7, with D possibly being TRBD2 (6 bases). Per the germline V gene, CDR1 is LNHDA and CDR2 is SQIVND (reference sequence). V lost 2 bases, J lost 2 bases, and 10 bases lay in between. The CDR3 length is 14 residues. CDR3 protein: CASSISSGPYEQYF. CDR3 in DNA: TGTGCCAGTAGTATAAGTAGCGGCCCCTACGAGCAGTACTTC.

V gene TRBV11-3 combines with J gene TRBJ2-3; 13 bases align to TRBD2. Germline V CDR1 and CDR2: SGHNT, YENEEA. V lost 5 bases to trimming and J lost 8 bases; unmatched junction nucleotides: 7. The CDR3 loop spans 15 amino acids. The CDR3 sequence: CASSARTSGGGTQYF. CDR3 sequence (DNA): TGTGCCAGCAGCGCCCGGACTAGCGGGGGAGGTACGCAGTATTTT.

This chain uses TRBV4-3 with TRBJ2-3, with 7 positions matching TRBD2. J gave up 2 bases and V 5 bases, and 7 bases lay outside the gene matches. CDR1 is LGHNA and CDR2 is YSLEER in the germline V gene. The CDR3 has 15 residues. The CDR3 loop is CASSVQAGLTDTQYF. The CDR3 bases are TGCGCCAGCAGCGTCCAAGCGGGGCTCACAGATACGCAGTATTTT.